There are many counts of the clone carrying this TCR beta chain. Its specificity is not known. From the multiplex PCR reads, TCRdb called clonotypes with MiXCR, one entry per CDR3 protein. The profile shows about 230,000 distinct CDR3 sequences, less than 40% of them singletons. The data derive from a study of breast tumors, draining lymph nodes, adjacent tissues. Axillary draining lymph nodes of breast cancer patients supplied the node samples. Study-wide findings and caveats: The lymph node origin of tumor T cells was framed as consistent with a hypothesis, not demonstrated. Tumors had less TCR diversity than lymph nodes, more than nontumor tissue. Findings are consistent with lymph node origin and intratumoral expansion of most tumor T cells.

This CDR3 spans 14 amino acids. V lost 6 bases and J lost 2, with 14 bases in between. The germline V gene has CDR1 SGHRS and CDR2 YFSETQ. The chain uses TRBV5-1 and TRBJ2-5; D not certain. This TCR derives from a female donor with breast cancer. Some clones in this sample may be carry-over from other donors' samples. Sequenced material: axillary lymph node tissue. The CDR3 DNA sequence: TGCGCCAGCACCCTCCGACCGTCACAAGAGACCCAGTACTTC. Encoded protein: CASTLRPSQETQYF.